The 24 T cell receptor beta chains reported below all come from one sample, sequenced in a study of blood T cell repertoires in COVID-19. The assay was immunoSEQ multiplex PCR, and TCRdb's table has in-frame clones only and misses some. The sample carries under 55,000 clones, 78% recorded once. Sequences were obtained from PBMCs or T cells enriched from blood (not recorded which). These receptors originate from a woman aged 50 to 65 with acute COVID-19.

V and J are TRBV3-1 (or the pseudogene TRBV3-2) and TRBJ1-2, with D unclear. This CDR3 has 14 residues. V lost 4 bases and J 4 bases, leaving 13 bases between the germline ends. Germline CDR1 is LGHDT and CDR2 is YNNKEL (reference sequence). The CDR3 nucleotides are TGTGCCAGCAGCCCCCCCGTTGGCCCCTATGGCTACACCTTC. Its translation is CASSPPVGPYGYTF.

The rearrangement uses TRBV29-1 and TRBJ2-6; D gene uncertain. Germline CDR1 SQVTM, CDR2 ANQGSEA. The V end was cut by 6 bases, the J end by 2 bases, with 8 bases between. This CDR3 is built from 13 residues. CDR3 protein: CSVNSPGANVLTF. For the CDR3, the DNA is TGCAGCGTAAACAGCCCTGGGGCCAACGTCCTGACTTTC.

CDR3 sequence: CASSDPETEAFF. The CDR3 DNA reads TGTGCCAGCAGTGACCCGGAGACTGAAGCTTTCTTT. V and J are TRBV6-1 and TRBJ1-1; no definite D call. Germline loops: CDR1 MNHNS, CDR2 SASEGT. The CDR3 is 12 residues long. Trimming shortened V by 3 bases and J by 5 bases, and 7 bases separated the two germline ends.

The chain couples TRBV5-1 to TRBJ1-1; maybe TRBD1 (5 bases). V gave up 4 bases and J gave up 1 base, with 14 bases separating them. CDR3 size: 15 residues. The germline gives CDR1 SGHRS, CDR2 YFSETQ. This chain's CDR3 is CASSPRIGGNTEAFF. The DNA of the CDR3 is TGCGCCAGCAGCCCTAGGATCGGGGGGAACACTGAAGCTTTCTTT.

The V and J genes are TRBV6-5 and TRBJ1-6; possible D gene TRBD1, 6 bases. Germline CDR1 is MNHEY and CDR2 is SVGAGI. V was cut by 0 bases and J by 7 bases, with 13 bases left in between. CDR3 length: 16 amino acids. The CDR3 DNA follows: TGTGCCAGCAGTTACTCGGCCGGGACACTAAATTCACCCCTCCACTTT. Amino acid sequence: CASSYSAGTLNSPLHF.

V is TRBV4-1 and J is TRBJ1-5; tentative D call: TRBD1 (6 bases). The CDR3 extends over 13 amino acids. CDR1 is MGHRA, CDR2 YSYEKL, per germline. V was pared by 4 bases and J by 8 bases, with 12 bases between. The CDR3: CASSLHRAEPQHF. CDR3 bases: TGCGCCAGCAGCCTTCACAGGGCAGAGCCCCAGCATTTT.

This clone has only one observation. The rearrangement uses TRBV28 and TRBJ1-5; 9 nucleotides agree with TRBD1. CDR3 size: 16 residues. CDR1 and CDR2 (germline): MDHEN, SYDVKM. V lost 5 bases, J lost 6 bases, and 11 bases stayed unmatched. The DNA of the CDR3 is TGTGCCAGCAGTCCTCTAACAGGGGGCTTAGGTCAGCCCCAGCATTTT. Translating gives CASSPLTGGLGQPQHF.

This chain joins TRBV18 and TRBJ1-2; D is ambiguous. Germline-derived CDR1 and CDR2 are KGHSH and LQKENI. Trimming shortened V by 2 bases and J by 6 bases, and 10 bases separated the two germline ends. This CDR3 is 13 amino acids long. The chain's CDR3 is CASSPAATNGYTF. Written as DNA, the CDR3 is TGTGCCAGCTCACCAGCGGCTACTAATGGCTACACCTTC.

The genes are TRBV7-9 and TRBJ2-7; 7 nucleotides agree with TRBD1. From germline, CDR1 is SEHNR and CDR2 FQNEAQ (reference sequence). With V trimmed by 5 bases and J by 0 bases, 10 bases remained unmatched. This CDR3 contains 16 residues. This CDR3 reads CASSAPTGASSYEQYF. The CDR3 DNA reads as TGTGCCAGCAGCGCGCCCACAGGGGCGAGCTCCTACGAGCAGTACTTC.

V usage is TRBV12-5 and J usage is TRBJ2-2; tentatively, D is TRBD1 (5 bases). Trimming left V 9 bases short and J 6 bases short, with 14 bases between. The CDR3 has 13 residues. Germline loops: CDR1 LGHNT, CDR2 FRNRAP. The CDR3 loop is CASRVMVAGELFF. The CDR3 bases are TGTGCTAGCAGGGTGATGGTAGCCGGGGAGCTGTTTTTT.

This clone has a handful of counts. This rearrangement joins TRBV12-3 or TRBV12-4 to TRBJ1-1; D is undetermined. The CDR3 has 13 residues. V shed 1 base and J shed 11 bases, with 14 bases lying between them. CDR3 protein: CASSLEGGVRAFF. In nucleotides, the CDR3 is TGTGCCAGCAGTTTAGAGGGCGGGGTACGGGCTTTCTTT.

CDR3 loop: CASSAEAGGPTGELFF. CDR3 sequence (DNA): TGTGCCAGCAGTGCCGAAGCGGGGGGGCCCACCGGGGAGCTGTTTTTT. V and J are TRBV2 and TRBJ2-2, with 10 bases lining up with TRBD2. The CDR3 has 16 amino acids. The ends lost 4 bases at V and 4 bases at J; junction bases unmatched: 6. Looked up from germline, CDR1 is SNHLY and CDR2 is FYNNEI.

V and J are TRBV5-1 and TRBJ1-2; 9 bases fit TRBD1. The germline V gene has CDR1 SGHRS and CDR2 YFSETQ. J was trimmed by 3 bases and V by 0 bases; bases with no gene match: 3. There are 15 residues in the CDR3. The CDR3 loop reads CASSLEGQGDYGYTF. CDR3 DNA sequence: TGCGCCAGCAGCTTGGAGGGACAGGGCGACTATGGCTACACCTTC.

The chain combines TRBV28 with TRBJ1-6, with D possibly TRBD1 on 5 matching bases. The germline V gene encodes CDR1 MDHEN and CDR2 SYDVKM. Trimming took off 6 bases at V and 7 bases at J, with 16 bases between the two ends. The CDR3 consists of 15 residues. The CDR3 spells CASSPPGAGNSPLHF. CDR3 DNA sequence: TGTGCCAGCAGCCCCCCTGGGGCAGGGAATTCACCCCTCCACTTT.

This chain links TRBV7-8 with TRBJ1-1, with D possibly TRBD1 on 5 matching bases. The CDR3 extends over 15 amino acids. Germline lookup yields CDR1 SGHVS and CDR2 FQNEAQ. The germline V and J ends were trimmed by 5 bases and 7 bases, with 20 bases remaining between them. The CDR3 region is CASSNNKDLRVEAFF. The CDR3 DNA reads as TGTGCCAGCAGCAATAATAAGGATCTCAGGGTTGAAGCTTTCTTT.

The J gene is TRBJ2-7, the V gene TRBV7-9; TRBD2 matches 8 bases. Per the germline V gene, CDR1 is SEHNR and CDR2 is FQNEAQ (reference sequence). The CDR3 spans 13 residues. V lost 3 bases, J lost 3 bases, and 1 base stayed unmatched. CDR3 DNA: TGTGCCAGCAGCTTCAGCGGGGGCTACGAGCAGTACTTC. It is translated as CASSFSGGYEQYF. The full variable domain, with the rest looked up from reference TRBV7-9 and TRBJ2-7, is DTGVSQNPRHKITKRGQNVTFRCDPISEHNRLYWYRQTLGQGPEFLTYFQNEAQLEKSRLLSDRFSAERPKGSFSTLEIQRTEQGDSAMYLCASSFSGGYEQYFGPGTRLTVT.

CDR3 nucleotides: TGTGCCAGCAGTTTAGACAGGGTAAACGAGCAGTACTTC. Translating gives CASSLDRVNEQYF. This rearrangement joins TRBV6-5 to TRBJ2-7, with TRBD1 identical over 7 bases. J lost 5 bases, V lost 4 bases, and 5 bases had no gene match. The CDR3 consists of 13 residues. Germline V lookup: CDR1 MNHEY, CDR2 SVGAGI.

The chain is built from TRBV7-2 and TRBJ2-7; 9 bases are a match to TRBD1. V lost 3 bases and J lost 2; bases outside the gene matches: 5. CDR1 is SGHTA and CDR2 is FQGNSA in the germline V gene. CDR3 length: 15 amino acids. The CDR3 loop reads CASSFGTGSAYEQYF. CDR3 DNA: TGTGCCAGCAGCTTCGGGACAGGGAGCGCCTACGAGCAGTACTTC.

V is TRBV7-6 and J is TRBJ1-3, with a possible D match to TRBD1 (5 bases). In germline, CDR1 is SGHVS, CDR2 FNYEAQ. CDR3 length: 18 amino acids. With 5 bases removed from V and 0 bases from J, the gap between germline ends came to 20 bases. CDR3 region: CASSPSDWTLSSGNTIYF. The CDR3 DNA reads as TGTGCCAGCAGCCCAAGTGATTGGACACTGAGCTCTGGAAACACCATATATTTT. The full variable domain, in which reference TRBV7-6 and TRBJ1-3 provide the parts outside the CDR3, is GAGVSQSPRYKVTKRGQDVALRCDPISGHVSLYWYRQALGQGPEFLTYFNYEAQQDKSGLPNDRFSAERPEGSISTLTIQRTEQRDSAMYRCASSPSDWTLSSGNTIYFGEGSWLTVV.

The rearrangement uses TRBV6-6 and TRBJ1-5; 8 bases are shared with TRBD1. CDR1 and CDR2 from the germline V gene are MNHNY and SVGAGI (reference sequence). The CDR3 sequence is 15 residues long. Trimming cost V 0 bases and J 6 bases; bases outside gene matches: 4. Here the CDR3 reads CASSYSGQDSQPQHF. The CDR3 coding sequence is TGTGCCAGCAGTTACTCGGGACAGGACAGTCAGCCCCAGCATTTT.

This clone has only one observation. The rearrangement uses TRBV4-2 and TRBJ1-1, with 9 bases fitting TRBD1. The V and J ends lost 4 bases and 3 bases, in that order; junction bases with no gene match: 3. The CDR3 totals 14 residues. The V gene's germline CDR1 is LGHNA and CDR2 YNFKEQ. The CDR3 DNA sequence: TGTGCCAGCAGCCTTGACAGGGGGGACACTGAAGCTTTCTTT. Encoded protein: CASSLDRGDTEAFF.

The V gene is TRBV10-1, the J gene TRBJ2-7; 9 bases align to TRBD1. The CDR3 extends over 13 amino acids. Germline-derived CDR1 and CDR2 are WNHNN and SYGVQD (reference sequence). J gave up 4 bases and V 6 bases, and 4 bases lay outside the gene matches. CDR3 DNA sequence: TGCGCCAGCAGCGCGGGACAGGGTTACGAGCAGTACTTC. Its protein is CASSAGQGYEQYF.

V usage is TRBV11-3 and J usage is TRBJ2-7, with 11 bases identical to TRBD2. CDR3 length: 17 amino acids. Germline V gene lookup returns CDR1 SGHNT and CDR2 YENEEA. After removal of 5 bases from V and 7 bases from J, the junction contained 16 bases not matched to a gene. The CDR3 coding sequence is TGTGCCAGCAGCCCAGGGACTAGCGGACGCATAGGATTTGAGCAGTACTTC. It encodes CASSPGTSGRIGFEQYF.

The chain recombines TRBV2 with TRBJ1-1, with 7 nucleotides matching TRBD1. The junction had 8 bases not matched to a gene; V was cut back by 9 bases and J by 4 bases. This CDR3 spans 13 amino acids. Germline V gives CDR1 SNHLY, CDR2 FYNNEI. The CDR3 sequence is CASWGAGGTEAFF. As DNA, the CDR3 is TGTGCCAGTTGGGGGGCAGGGGGCACTGAAGCTTTCTTT. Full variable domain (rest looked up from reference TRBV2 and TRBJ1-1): EPEVTQTPSHQVTQMGQEVILRCVPISNHLYFYWYRQILGQKVEFLVSFYNNEISEKSEIFDDQFSVERPDGSNFTLKIRSTKLEDSAMYFCASWGAGGTEAFFGQGTRLTVV.